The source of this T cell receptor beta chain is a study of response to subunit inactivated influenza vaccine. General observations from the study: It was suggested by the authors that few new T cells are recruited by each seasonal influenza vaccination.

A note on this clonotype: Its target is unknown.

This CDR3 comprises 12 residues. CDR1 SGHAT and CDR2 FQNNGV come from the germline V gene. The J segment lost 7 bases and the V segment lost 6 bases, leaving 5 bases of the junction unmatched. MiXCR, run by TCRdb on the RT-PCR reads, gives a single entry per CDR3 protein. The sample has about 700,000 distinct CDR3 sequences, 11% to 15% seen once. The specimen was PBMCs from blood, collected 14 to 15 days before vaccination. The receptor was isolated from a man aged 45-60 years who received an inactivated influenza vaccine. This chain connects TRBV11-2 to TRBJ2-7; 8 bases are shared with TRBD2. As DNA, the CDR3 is TGTGCCAGCAGATCTCCGGGGGGGGAGCAGTACTTC. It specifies CASRSPGGEQYF. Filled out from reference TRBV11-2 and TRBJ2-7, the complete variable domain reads EAGVAQSPRYKIIEKRQSVAFWCNPISGHATLYWYQQILGQGPKLLIQFQNNGVVDDSQLPKDRFSAERLKGVDSTLKIQPAKLEDSAVYLCASRSPGGEQYFGPGTRLTVT.